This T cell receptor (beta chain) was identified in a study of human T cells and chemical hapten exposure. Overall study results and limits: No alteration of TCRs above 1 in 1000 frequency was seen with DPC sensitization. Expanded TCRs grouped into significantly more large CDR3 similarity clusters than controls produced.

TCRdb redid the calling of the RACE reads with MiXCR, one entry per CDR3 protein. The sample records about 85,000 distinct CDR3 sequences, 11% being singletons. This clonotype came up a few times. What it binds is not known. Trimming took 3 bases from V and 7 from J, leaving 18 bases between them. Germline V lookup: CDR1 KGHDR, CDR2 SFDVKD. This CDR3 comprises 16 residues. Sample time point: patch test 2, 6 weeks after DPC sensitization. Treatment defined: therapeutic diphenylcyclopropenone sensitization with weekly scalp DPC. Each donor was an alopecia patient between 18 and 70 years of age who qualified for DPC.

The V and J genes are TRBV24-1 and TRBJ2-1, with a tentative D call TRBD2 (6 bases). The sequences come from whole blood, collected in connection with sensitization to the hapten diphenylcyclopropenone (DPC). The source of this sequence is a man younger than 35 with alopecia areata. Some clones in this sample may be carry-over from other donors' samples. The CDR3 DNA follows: TGTGCCACCAGTGATGCGGGAAGGGTACGGAGAAATGAGCAGTTCTTC. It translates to CATSDAGRVRRNEQFF.